One and the same sample provided the 32 T cell receptor beta chains below, sequenced in a study of blood T cells in healthy people across ages. The second PCR ran roughly 6 to 11 cycles with a sample-barcoded 5' primer and J-beta primers. Via MiXCR, TCRdb re-called the 5' RACE reads, giving one row per CDR3 protein. The sample gives almost 800,000 distinct CDR3 sequences, nearly 60% of which show up once; 20% to 25% is in the top ten. Sequenced input: blood. Source of these receptors: a man aged 30-40 years in good health.

V gene TRBV10-3 combines with J gene TRBJ2-7; D is ambiguous. Germline values: CDR1 ENHRY, CDR2 SYGVKD. V was shortened by 6 bases and J by 4 bases, with 16 bases between the two germline ends. The CDR3 is made up of 14 amino acids. The CDR3 region has the DNA TGTGCCATCAGCTGGGGTCGGCAGAGGTACGAGCAGTACTTC. Its translation is CAISWGRQRYEQYF.

This rearrangement joins TRBV15 to TRBJ1-1; possible D gene TRBD1, 5 bases. The V gene's germline CDR1 is LNHNV and CDR2 YYDKDF (reference sequence). There are 16 residues in the CDR3. Trimming removed 0 bases at V and 0 bases at J, with 11 bases between. The CDR3 DNA is TGTGCCACCAGCAGAGACAGTGGGACGGTGAACACTGAAGCTTTCTTT. It is translated as CATSRDSGTVNTEAFF.

The rearrangement links TRBV7-9 to TRBJ2-3; 7 nucleotides match TRBD1. CDR1 is SEHNR, CDR2 FQNEAQ, per germline (reference sequence). This CDR3 contains 16 residues. Trimming cost V 7 bases and J 6 bases; bases outside gene matches: 16. CDR3: CASTNTQGLELDTQYF. As DNA, the CDR3 is TGTGCCAGCACCAACACACAGGGGCTGGAGTTGGATACGCAGTATTTT.

The chain joins TRBV20-1 to TRBJ2-1, with TRBD2 identical over 10 bases. The trim removed 4 bases at V and 7 bases at J, leaving 10 bases unmatched. The CDR3 is made up of 15 amino acids. CDR1 is DFQATT, CDR2 SNEGSKA, per germline (reference sequence). The CDR3 DNA sequence: TGCAGTGCTACTAATCAGCGGGGGGGCGGGAATGAGCAGTTCTTC. Its protein product is CSATNQRGGGNEQFF.

This clonotype has only a few counts. The chain is built from TRBV20-1 and TRBJ2-5, with TRBD2 matching 10 bases. Germline CDR1 reads DFQATT; CDR2 reads SNEGSKA (reference sequence). This CDR3 has 14 residues. The J segment lost 9 bases and the V segment lost 5 bases, leaving 12 bases of the junction unmatched. The chain's CDR3 is CSAPPLAGVGAQYF. The CDR3 DNA sequence: TGCAGTGCTCCACCTCTAGCGGGGGTGGGAGCCCAGTACTTC.

In this sample, this clonotype turned up a few times. This chain uses TRBV3-1 with TRBJ1-5; tentative D call: TRBD1 (5 bases). The CDR3 is made up of 15 amino acids. CDR1 and CDR2 (germline): LGHDT, YNNKEL (reference sequence). Trimming pared 0 bases from V and 3 bases from J, leaving 9 bases between. CDR3 nucleotide sequence: TGTGCCAGCAGCCAAGAGGGGCAGTCCAATCAGCCCCAGCATTTT. Residues: CASSQEGQSNQPQHF. The full variable domain, in which reference TRBV3-1 and TRBJ1-5 provide the parts outside the CDR3, is DTAVSQTPKYLVTQMGNDKSIKCEQNLGHDTMYWYKQDSKKFLKIMFSYNNKELIINETVPNRFSPKSPDKAHLNLHINSLELGDSAVYFCASSQEGQSNQPQHFGDGTRLSIL.

The chain recombines TRBV4-1 with TRBJ1-1; 10 nucleotides align to TRBD1. This CDR3 contains 15 residues. The ends lost 1 base at V and 4 bases at J; junction bases unmatched: 3. Germline-derived CDR1 and CDR2 are MGHRA and YSYEKL. CDR3 residues: CASSQAWDRGTEAFF. DNA of the CDR3: TGCGCCAGCAGCCAAGCCTGGGACAGGGGCACTGAAGCTTTCTTT.

The V gene is TRBV2, the J gene TRBJ2-1; the D gene is possibly TRBD1 (6 bases). V was shortened by 6 bases and J by 6 bases, with 18 bases between the two germline ends. This CDR3 has 15 amino acids. Germline V gene sequence: CDR1 SNHLY, CDR2 FYNNEI. The CDR3 DNA sequence: TGTGCCAGCAGATTAGGACCCTTAGGGGGCAATGAGCAGTTCTTC. Protein sequence: CASRLGPLGGNEQFF.

The chain employs TRBV6-1 and TRBJ2-7; tentatively, D is TRBD1 (6 bases). This CDR3 is 17 amino acids long. CDR1 and CDR2 from the germline V gene are MNHNS and SASEGT. Trimming cost V 4 bases and J 0 bases, with 19 bases left between them. The CDR3 sequence: CASSGTATGLFSYEQYF. The DNA for the CDR3 is TGTGCCAGCAGTGGAACGGCGACAGGACTTTTCTCCTACGAGCAGTACTTC.

CDR3 nucleotides: TGTGCCAGCTCCGAGGGGCTGTCGACAGATACGCAGTATTTT. Translating gives CASSEGLSTDTQYF. The genes are TRBV7-9 and TRBJ2-3; D is tentatively TRBD1 or TRBD2 (5 bases each). Per the germline V gene, CDR1 is SEHNR and CDR2 is FQNEAQ (reference sequence). This CDR3 is 14 amino acids long. The V and J ends lost 8 bases and 3 bases respectively, with 15 bases between them.

This chain links TRBV29-1 with TRBJ2-1, with D unresolved. Germline loops: CDR1 SQVTM, CDR2 ANQGSEA. V lost 1 base and J lost 3, with 7 bases in between. This CDR3 comprises 13 residues. In DNA form, the CDR3 reads TGCAGCGTTGAAGCGGAGAACTACAATGAGCAGTTCTTC. Encoded protein: CSVEAENYNEQFF.

This clonotype was seen once. The chain couples TRBV6-6 to TRBJ2-1; D is tentatively TRBD1 or TRBD2 (5 bases each). The V and J ends lost 3 bases and 2 bases respectively, with 14 bases between them. The CDR3 totals 16 residues. The V gene's germline CDR1 is MNHNY and CDR2 SVGAGI (reference sequence). The DNA for the CDR3 is TGTGCCAGCAGTTATATATTGGGACCAACCTACAATGAGCAGTTCTTC. It codes for CASSYILGPTYNEQFF.

This clonotype was observed a single time. The chain has TRBV18 and TRBJ2-3; 7 bases are shared with TRBD1. Looked up from germline, CDR1 is KGHSH and CDR2 is LQKENI. V shed 4 bases, J shed 2 bases, and the junction held 6 bases outside the gene matches. CDR3 length equals 15 residues. Written as DNA, the CDR3 is TGTGCCAGCTCACAGGGACAGAGGGTCACAGATACGCAGTATTTT. This gives the protein CASSQGQRVTDTQYF.

This clonotype was recorded only once. The chain employs TRBV20-1 and TRBJ2-5; maybe TRBD2 (6 bases). CDR3 size: 15 residues. Germline lookup yields CDR1 DFQATT and CDR2 SNEGSKA (reference sequence). Trimming shortened V by 1 base and J by 2 bases, and 14 bases separated the two germline ends. CDR3 sequence reads: CSARGRAQDQETQYF. The CDR3 DNA sequence: TGCAGTGCTAGAGGGAGGGCTCAGGATCAAGAGACCCAGTACTTC.

Of note for this clonotype: Compared with germline, one end of the junction differs, possibly owing to a read error. J is TRBJ2-7 and V is TRBV20-1, with D tentatively TRBD2 (6 bases). The J call may be faulty, since TRBJ2-5 better matches the DNA end. Germline V gene lookup returns CDR1 DFQATT and CDR2 SNEGSKA (reference sequence). CDR3 length: 13 residues. This CDR3 is CGARKSGRETQYF. CDR3 sequence (DNA): TGCGGTGCTAGGAAGAGCGGGCGGGAGACCCAGTACTTC.

The J gene is TRBJ1-1, the V gene TRBV7-2, with D possibly TRBD1 on 6 matching bases. Trimming left V 2 bases short and J 5 bases short, with 15 bases between. This CDR3 is 15 amino acids long. Germline CDR1 reads SGHTA; CDR2 reads FQGNSA. The CDR3 region has the DNA TGTGCCAGCAGCTTAACGGTGAGCCAGGGGACTGAAGCTTTCTTT. Translating gives CASSLTVSQGTEAFF.

The rearrangement uses TRBV15 and TRBJ2-3; no definite D call. The germline V gene has CDR1 LNHNV and CDR2 YYDKDF (reference sequence). The length of the CDR3 is 15 residues. V was clipped by 3 bases and J by 2 bases, with 12 bases between them. Here the CDR3 reads CATSSVSTFTDTQYF. CDR3 DNA sequence: TGTGCCACCAGCAGTGTATCTACCTTCACAGATACGCAGTATTTT.

The V and J genes are TRBV3-1 and TRBJ1-6; TRBD1 aligns across 9 bases. The CDR3 runs 15 residues. Germline V gives CDR1 LGHDT, CDR2 YNNKEL (reference sequence). The V gene end was trimmed by 0 bases and the J gene end by 10 bases; junction bases not matched to a gene: 4. The DNA of the CDR3 is TGTGCCAGCAGCCAAGATACAGGGGGCGGATCACCCCTCCACTTT. Translating it yields CASSQDTGGGSPLHF.

This chain joins TRBV20-1 and TRBJ2-5; TRBD1 or TRBD2 may be the D gene (5 bases each). The J call is doubtful: the DNA matches TRBJ2-1 better. The germline CDR1 and CDR2 sequences are DFQATT and SNEGSKA (reference sequence). The length of the CDR3 is 13 residues. CDR3 sequence reads: CSAGRDGQETQFF. In DNA form, the CDR3 reads TGCAGTGCAGGCCGGGACGGCCAAGAGACCCAGTTCTTC.

The rearrangement joins TRBV6-5 to TRBJ2-1, with 7 nucleotides matching TRBD1. CDR1 is MNHEY, CDR2 SVGAGI, per germline. CDR3 length: 15 residues. Trimming at V came to 2 bases and at J to 7 bases, leaving 8 bases not matched to a gene. CDR3 amino acids: CASSYPNRQGNEQFF. The CDR3 nucleotides are TGTGCCAGCAGTTACCCTAACAGACAGGGAAATGAGCAGTTCTTC.

This chain joins TRBV5-1 and TRBJ2-1; TRBD2 aligns across 7 bases. The CDR3 length is 13 residues. The germline CDR1 and CDR2 sequences are SGHRS and YFSETQ. V was clipped by 4 bases and J by 7 bases; unmatched bases: 5. The CDR3 loop is CASSLGRSNEQFF. The CDR3 nucleotides are TGCGCCAGCAGCCTCGGGAGGTCAAATGAGCAGTTCTTC.

The chain couples TRBV10-3 to TRBJ2-7, with D tentatively TRBD1 (6 bases). CDR1 is ENHRY, CDR2 SYGVKD, per germline. With 4 bases removed from V and 2 bases from J, the gap between germline ends came to 18 bases. This CDR3 is built from 16 residues. Written as DNA, the CDR3 is TGTGCCATCAGTGGCTTCTACAGGGACCCTACCTACGAGCAGTACTTC. Protein product: CAISGFYRDPTYEQYF.

The V call is TRBV5-5, the J call TRBJ1-6, with D perhaps TRBD1 (6 bases). This CDR3 has 13 amino acids. V lost 2 bases, J lost 10 bases, and 10 bases lay in between. Looked up from germline, CDR1 is SGHKS and CDR2 is YYEKEE (reference sequence). DNA of the CDR3: TGTGCCAGCAGCTTAACAGGGTTATCACCCCTCCACTTT. Its translation: CASSLTGLSPLHF.

The genes are TRBV6-2 or TRBV6-3 and TRBJ2-7; 12 bases are a match to TRBD1. Germline V gene sequence: CDR1 MNHEY, CDR2 SVGEGT. V lost 4 bases and J lost 5; bases outside the gene matches: 6. The CDR3 spans 15 residues. In DNA form, the CDR3 reads TGTGCCAGCAGTTCCGGGACAGGGGGCTTCAACGAGCAGTACTTC. It encodes CASSSGTGGFNEQYF.

The gene calls are TRBV20-1 and TRBJ2-4; the D is unclear. The assigned J gene may be wrong: the sequence end matches TRBJ2-7 better. From germline, CDR1 is DFQATT and CDR2 SNEGSKA (reference sequence). The CDR3 length is 15 residues. DNA of the CDR3: TGCAGTGCTAGCCCCTCCTTGAGCTCCGTCTACGAGCAGTACTTC. Its translation is CSASPSLSSVYEQYF.

The chain joins TRBV18 to TRBJ2-7; the match to TRBD1 covers 8 bases. With 3 bases clipped from V and 3 bases from J, the junction kept 7 bases outside the gene matches. The CDR3 length is 15 residues. Germline assignment: CDR1 KGHSH and CDR2 LQKENI. The CDR3 DNA is TGTGCCAGCTCACCGGCTGGGACAGGACGCTACGAGCAGTACTTC. Protein sequence: CASSPAGTGRYEQYF.

The V call is TRBV7-2, the J call TRBJ1-2, with D perhaps matching TRBD1 (5 bases). The CDR3 spans 14 residues. Germline lookup yields CDR1 SGHTA and CDR2 FQGNSA. Trimming took off 6 bases at V and 3 bases at J, with 14 bases between the two ends. The CDR3 reads CASRGTRGDYGYTF. The CDR3 DNA sequence: TGTGCCAGCAGGGGGACGCGGGGTGACTATGGCTACACCTTC. Full variable domain (missing parts from reference TRBV7-2 and TRBJ1-2): GAGVSQSPSNKVTEKGKDVELRCDPISGHTALYWYRQSLGQGLEFLIYFQGNSAPDKSGLPSDRFSAERTGGSVSTLTIQRTQQEDSAVYLCASRGTRGDYGYTFGSGTRLTVV.

The genes are TRBV3-1 and TRBJ2-1; D unresolved. CDR3 length: 13 amino acids. CDR1 is LGHDT, CDR2 YNNKEL, per germline (reference sequence). V was clipped by 4 bases and J by 2 bases, with 6 bases between them. Here the CDR3 DNA reads TGTGCCAGCAGCCTGTATACCTACAATGAGCAGTTCTTC. This gives the protein CASSLYTYNEQFF.

The chain uses TRBV11-2 and TRBJ2-7; 9 positions match TRBD2. Looked up from germline, CDR1 is SGHAT and CDR2 is FQNNGV. The CDR3 runs 17 residues. After removal of 1 base from V and 3 bases from J, the junction contained 10 bases not matched to a gene. The CDR3 DNA sequence: TGTGCCAGCAGCTTAGTTGGGGGTTCTAGCGGGAACTACGAGCAGTACTTC. Translated, it gives CASSLVGGSSGNYEQYF.

This sequence joins TRBV27 and TRBJ2-1, with D unclear. The V and J ends lost 7 bases and 8 bases respectively, with 18 bases between them. In germline, CDR1 is MNHEY, CDR2 SMNVEV (reference sequence). This CDR3 has 14 amino acids. The CDR3 region has the DNA TGTGCCAGCACTCTAAAGGCCGTGGCCTATGAGCAGTTCTTC. It translates to CASTLKAVAYEQFF.

The rearrangement joins TRBV15 to TRBJ2-1, with TRBD2 identical over 9 bases. The CDR3 is 15 amino acids. The ends lost 11 bases at V and 1 base at J; junction bases unmatched: 9. The germline CDR1 and CDR2 sequences are LNHNV and YYDKDF (reference sequence). The CDR3 protein is CAFRAAGGSYNEQFF. In nucleotides, the CDR3 is TGTGCCTTCCGGGCGGCGGGAGGGTCCTACAATGAGCAGTTCTTC.

This clonotype has only a few counts. The rearrangement uses TRBV4-3 and TRBJ2-3; TRBD1 or TRBD2 may be the D gene (6 bases each). Trimming left V 4 bases short and J 4 bases short, with 12 bases between. Germline values: CDR1 LGHNA, CDR2 YSLEER. The CDR3 loop spans 14 amino acids. In DNA form, the CDR3 reads TGCGCCAGCAGCCCCGAAAGGGGGGCAGATACGCAGTATTTT. It codes for CASSPERGADTQYF.